Sequencing of this T cell receptor (beta chain) was carried out in a study of post-analysis software for immune sequencing data. Unique molecular identifiers featured in each of the TCR beta cDNA libraries. Each sample of about 0.95 to 10 million input T cells yielded around 500,000 cDNA molecules, so each molecule approximated one T cell. One entry per CDR3 protein, called by TCRdb with MiXCR from the PCR reads. The sample contains 600,000 to 750,000 distinct CDR3 sequences, 59% of which appear only once. The V end was cut by 3 bases, the J end by 8 bases, with 13 bases between. The CDR3 sequence is 12 residues long. The V gene's germline CDR1 is DFQATT and CDR2 SNEGSKA (reference sequence). This clonotype was recorded only once. What it binds is unknown. Study findings and constraints: Batch-matched samples strongly co-clustered by F measure. TRBV segments more frequent in patients than in controls numbered a few and included TRBV5-6, TRBV5-1 and TRBV20-1. Significantly lower normalized Chao1 diversity was seen in multiple sclerosis patients than in controls.

The chain carries TRBV20-1 and TRBJ2-5, with D hard to call. This sequence was found in a girl aged 2-15 years with multiple sclerosis. Input material: blood. CDR3 amino acids: CSASPSIGTQYF. CDR3 nucleotide sequence: TGCAGTGCTAGTCCCTCAATCGGAACCCAGTACTTC.